This T cell receptor beta chain appears in the sequencing data of a study of T-cell memory formation after mild COVID-19. About the research overall: Most TCR clusters belonged to a single donor.

V dropped 4 bases and J dropped 0 bases, with 10 bases sitting between them. This CDR3 is 15 amino acids long. Per germline, CDR1 KGHDR and CDR2 SFDVKD. This clonotype has more than one count but fewer than ten. Sample barcodes and UMIs were carried by the TCR alpha and TCR beta cDNA libraries that 5'RACE generated with constant-segment primers. A single record per CDR3 protein comes from TCRdb applying MiXCR to the 5' RACE reads. The table includes about 440,000 distinct CDR3 sequences, 20% detected once. The sequencing sample was made of PBMCs or a T cell subset sorted from them (not recorded which). V is TRBV24-1 and J is TRBJ2-3; D may be TRBD2 (5 bases). This sequence was found in an adult woman who had mild COVID-19 (a few samples of this study predate the infection). Cell type and time point are not known. Here the CDR3 DNA reads TGTGCCACCAGTGACCGCCGGACTAGCACAGATACGCAGTATTTT. This encodes CATSDRRTSTDTQYF.